One and the same sample provided the 20 T cell receptor beta chains below, sequenced in a study of T-cell memory formation after mild COVID-19. From the 5' RACE reads, TCRdb called clonotypes with MiXCR, one entry per CDR3 protein. The sample includes a few hundred thousand distinct CDR3 sequences, 15% to 20% of them seen just once. Sequencing was carried out using PBMCs or a T cell subset sorted from them (not recorded which). The origin of the receptors is a man aged 18-30 years who had mild COVID-19 (a few samples of this study predate the infection). Cell type and time point are not known.

The chain recombines TRBV7-9 with TRBJ2-3; 10 nucleotides align to TRBD2. The CDR3 consists of 14 residues. The junction had 5 bases not matched to a gene; V was cut back by 5 bases and J by 6 bases. Germline CDR1 and CDR2: SEHNR and FQNEAQ (reference sequence). The CDR3 is CASSARTSGDTQYF. CDR3 nucleotides: TGTGCCAGCAGCGCTCGGACTAGCGGCGATACGCAGTATTTT.

This clonotype was counted once. This sequence joins TRBV11-2 and TRBJ2-3; 10 nucleotides align to TRBD1. The ends lost 5 bases at V and 6 bases at J; junction bases unmatched: 11. In germline, CDR1 is SGHAT, CDR2 FQNNGV. The CDR3 loop spans 16 amino acids. The CDR3 bases are TGTGCCAGCAGCATCGCGGGACAGGGGAAAGCCGATACGCAGTATTTT. It codes for CASSIAGQGKADTQYF.

This clonotype came up a few times. The chain is built from TRBV12-3 or TRBV12-4 and TRBJ1-6; tentatively, D is TRBD1 (6 bases). V gave up 4 bases and J gave up 7 bases, with 17 bases separating them. CDR3 length equals 16 residues. CDR3 protein: CASSSRGGGDNSPLHF. CDR3 nucleotide sequence: TGTGCCAGCAGTTCCCGAGGGGGGGGTGACAATTCACCCCTCCACTTT.

The rearrangement joins TRBV9 to TRBJ2-5; no reliable D call. The CDR3 sequence is 13 residues long. Trimming removed 3 bases from V and 4 bases from J, with 10 bases in between. Germline loops: CDR1 SGDLS, CDR2 YYNGEE. The CDR3 DNA is TGTGCCAGCAGCGCCAACTTTGGAGAGACCCAGTACTTC. This translates into CASSANFGETQYF.

The CDR3 loop reads CASSTGTGVPKGYTF. CDR3 bases: TGTGCCAGCAGCACCGGGACAGGGGTCCCTAAGGGCTACACCTTC. The chain links TRBV12-3 or TRBV12-4 to TRBJ1-2; 10 bases align to TRBD1. J lost 8 bases, V lost 6 bases, and 12 bases had no gene match. The CDR3 contains 15 residues.

This clonotype has just one count. CDR3 region: CASSSGTSGRETQYF. The CDR3 DNA sequence: TGTGCCAGCAGCTCCGGGACTAGCGGGCGAGAGACCCAGTACTTC. This rearrangement joins TRBV5-5 to TRBJ2-5, with 12 bases fitting TRBD2. From germline, CDR1 is SGHKS and CDR2 YYEKEE (reference sequence). This CDR3 comprises 15 residues. With 3 bases clipped from V and 4 bases from J, the junction kept 4 bases outside the gene matches.

The chain is built from TRBV5-1 and TRBJ2-4; 10 bases match TRBD1. Trimming at V came to 4 bases and at J to 3 bases, leaving 7 bases not matched to a gene. CDR3 size: 16 residues. Per germline, CDR1 SGHRS and CDR2 YFSETQ. CDR3 protein: CASSLRTGGDKNIQYF. CDR3 DNA: TGCGCCAGCAGCCTTCGGACAGGGGGGGACAAAAACATTCAGTACTTC.

The V and J genes are TRBV28 and TRBJ1-3; D gene unclear. Germline V gene lookup returns CDR1 MDHEN and CDR2 SYDVKM. Trimming left V 8 bases short and J 4 bases short, with 15 bases between. This CDR3 region has 14 residues. The CDR3 bases are TGTGCCAGCGAAACTCAACCGAAAGGAAACACCATATATTTT. Translation gives CASETQPKGNTIYF.

This clonotype was seen a few times. The chain uses TRBV24-1 and TRBJ1-1; 10 nucleotides line up with TRBD1. This CDR3 is 15 amino acids long. Germline V gene lookup returns CDR1 KGHDR and CDR2 SFDVKD. J gave up 6 bases and V 9 bases, and 12 bases lay outside the gene matches. The CDR3 DNA reads as TGTGCCACCGATAACTACCGGGACAGGGGCTCTGAAGCTTTCTTT. Translating it yields CATDNYRDRGSEAFF.

The chain is built from TRBV18 and TRBJ2-7; D is undetermined. Trimming left V 6 bases short and J 5 bases short, with 11 bases between. Germline values: CDR1 KGHSH, CDR2 LQKENI. The CDR3 has 12 amino acids. The CDR3 loop reads CASSLPGHEQYV. CDR3 in DNA: TGTGCCAGCTCCTTACCGGGTCACGAGCAGTACGTC.

This clonotype was seen just once. V is TRBV12-3 or TRBV12-4 and J is TRBJ2-6; D ambiguous. The CDR3 is 16 amino acids. V lost 5 bases to trimming and J lost 1 base, with 12 bases between them. CDR3 amino acids: CASSPSVRSGANVLTF. The CDR3 coding sequence is TGTGCCAGCAGTCCAAGTGTTAGGTCTGGGGCCAACGTCCTGACTTTC.

This clonotype was recorded at least ten times. This chain uses TRBV10-3 with TRBJ2-7; maybe TRBD1 (6 bases). Germline V gives CDR1 ENHRY, CDR2 SYGVKD. Between the trimmed V and J ends, which lost 3 bases and 0 bases, there was a span of 21 bases. The CDR3 is made up of 18 amino acids. CDR3: CAISDLTTGKMGSYEQYF. The CDR3, as DNA: TGTGCCATCAGTGATCTTACCACAGGGAAGATGGGCTCCTACGAGCAGTACTTC.

The CDR3 protein is CASMYGTEGTEAFF. CDR3 coding DNA: TGTGCCAGCATGTACGGGACAGAGGGCACTGAAGCTTTCTTT. V and J are TRBV6-2 or TRBV6-3 and TRBJ1-1, with TRBD1 matching over 7 bases. CDR1 and CDR2 from the germline V gene are MNHEY and SVGEGT. J lost 4 bases, V lost 7 bases, and 9 bases had no gene match. The CDR3 loop spans 14 amino acids.

Only a few counts were recorded for this clonotype. The chain combines TRBV20-1 with TRBJ2-6, with D possibly being TRBD1 (6 bases). Trimming cost V 3 bases and J 2 bases, with 14 bases left between them. This CDR3 contains 16 residues. In germline, CDR1 is DFQATT, CDR2 SNEGSKA (reference sequence). For the CDR3, the DNA is TGCAGTGCTAGGCGTAACAGGGTCGCTGGGGCCAACGTCCTGACTTTC. Translated, it gives CSARRNRVAGANVLTF.

A few counts support this clonotype. V is TRBV5-1 and J is TRBJ2-3, with D maybe TRBD1 (5 bases). Trimming cost V 0 bases and J 2 bases, with 10 bases left between them. The germline V gene encodes CDR1 SGHRS and CDR2 YFSETQ. CDR3 length equals 15 residues. DNA for the CDR3: TGCGCCAGCAGCTTGGGACAGTTAAACACAGATACGCAGTATTTT. It yields the protein CASSLGQLNTDTQYF.

This clonotype was seen repeatedly, ten times or more. The V and J genes are TRBV12-3 or TRBV12-4 and TRBJ2-1; D may be TRBD1 (6 bases). V lost 6 bases to trimming and J lost 5 bases, with 11 bases between them. The CDR3 spans 13 residues. The CDR3 region has the DNA TGTGCCAGCAGCAGCACAGGGAACAATGAGCAGTTCTTC. Translated: CASSSTGNNEQFF.

The chain couples TRBV18 to TRBJ1-4; D call uncertain. CDR1 is KGHSH and CDR2 is LQKENI in the germline V gene. V was shortened by 3 bases and J by 3 bases, with 8 bases between the two germline ends. The CDR3 covers 14 residues. The CDR3 DNA sequence: TGTGCCAGCTCACCGTCCAGCGCTAATGAAAAACTGTTTTTT. Encoded protein: CASSPSSANEKLFF.

The table lists this clonotype with a few counts. J is TRBJ2-1 and V is TRBV6-5, with D possibly being TRBD2 (6 bases). Germline V lookup: CDR1 MNHEY, CDR2 SVGAGI. The CDR3 runs 14 residues. Trimming left V 7 bases short and J 0 bases short, with 10 bases between. DNA for the CDR3: TGTGCCAGCAACCGGGGGAGCTCCTACAATGAGCAGTTCTTC. Amino acids: CASNRGSSYNEQFF.

This clonotype was observed a few times. The CDR3, as DNA: TGCAGCGTGCGCGGACTAGCAAGGGATGAGCAGTTCTTC. Its translation: CSVRGLARDEQFF. This chain uses TRBV29-1 with TRBJ2-1, with 8 bases that match TRBD2. Germline V CDR1 and CDR2: SQVTM, ANQGSEA. This CDR3 comprises 13 residues. J gave up 8 bases and V 6 bases, and 9 bases lay outside the gene matches.

The chain has TRBV7-9 and TRBJ2-3, with no clear D. Trimming removed 5 bases from V and 2 bases from J, with 8 bases in between. Looked up from germline, CDR1 is SEHNR and CDR2 is FQNEAQ (reference sequence). The CDR3 extends over 13 amino acids. Here the CDR3 reads CASSKTPTDTQYF. In DNA form, the CDR3 reads TGTGCCAGCAGCAAGACCCCCACAGATACGCAGTATTTT.